This TCR beta chain was obtained from a study of CD8+CD57+ T cells in acquired aplastic anemia. The study's findings and limits: Patients and controls were found to share around 30 CD8+ CDR3 sequences.

Worth noting for this clonotype: The antigen is not known. The limits of the CDR3 on the DNA are not certain, so only TCRdb's listed CDR3 is given.

Genomic DNA templated the TCR beta VDJ and CDR3 profiling. TCRdb fed the reads into MiXCR, producing one record per CDR3 protein. The sample lists about 190,000 distinct CDR3 sequences, over 60% occurring once. The CDR3 totals 16 residues, both ends included. CDR1 and CDR2 (germline): SGHTS, YDEGEE. The TCR comes from a human donor with severe aplastic anemia or a healthy control (not recorded which). This sequence joins TRBV5-8 and TRBJ2-2; no check of the table's D call, TRBD1, against the DNA was made. What was sequenced was sorted CD4+, CD8+, or CD8+CD57+ T cells (not recorded which) from PBMCs. The CDR3 region is CASSTSGKGNARELFF.